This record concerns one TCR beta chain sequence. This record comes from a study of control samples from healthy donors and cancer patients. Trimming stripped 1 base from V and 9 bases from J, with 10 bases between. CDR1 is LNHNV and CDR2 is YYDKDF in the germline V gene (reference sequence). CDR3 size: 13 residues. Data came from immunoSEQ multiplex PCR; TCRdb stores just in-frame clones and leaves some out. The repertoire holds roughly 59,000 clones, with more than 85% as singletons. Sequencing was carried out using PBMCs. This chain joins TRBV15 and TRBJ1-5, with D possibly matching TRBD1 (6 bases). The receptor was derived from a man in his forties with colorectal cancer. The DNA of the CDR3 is TGTGCCACCAGCAGAGTAGGGGGGAGGCCCCAGCATTTT. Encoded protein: CATSRVGGRPQHF.